This TCR beta chain came from a study of blood T cell repertoires in COVID-19. Study-wide background: Italy, Spain and the United States were the sources of the convalescent and acute COVID-19 samples. T cells, B-cell-depleted T cells, or PBMCs supplied cDNA or gDNA.

This clone was picked up one time. V lost 2 bases to trimming and J lost 1 base, with 20 bases between them. The CDR3 runs 18 residues. The germline CDR1 and CDR2 sequences are KGHSH and LQKENI. Produced via immunoSEQ multiplex PCR; TCRdb's table is partial and in-frame only. The data contain fewer than 350,000 clones, around 88% of them singletons. This sequence originates from a woman aged 25 to 39 with COVID-19, enrolled during active disease. The sample was peripheral blood. This rearrangement joins TRBV18 to TRBJ1-1, with D hard to call. CDR3 DNA sequence: TGTGCCAGCTCACCATCTCTTCCCGGCGGCGCTGGGAACACTGAAGCTTTCTTT. Protein: CASSPSLPGGAGNTEAFF.